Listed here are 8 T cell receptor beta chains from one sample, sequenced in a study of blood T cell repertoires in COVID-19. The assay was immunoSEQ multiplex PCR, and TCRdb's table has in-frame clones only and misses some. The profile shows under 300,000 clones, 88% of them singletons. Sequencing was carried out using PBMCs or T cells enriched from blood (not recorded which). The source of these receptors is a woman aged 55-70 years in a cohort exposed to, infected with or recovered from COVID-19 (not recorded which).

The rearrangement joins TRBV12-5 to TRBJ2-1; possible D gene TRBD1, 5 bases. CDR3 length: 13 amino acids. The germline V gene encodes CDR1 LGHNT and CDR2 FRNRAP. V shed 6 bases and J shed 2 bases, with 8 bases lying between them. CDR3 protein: CASGQGTYNEQFF. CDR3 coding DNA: TGTGCTAGTGGGCAGGGTACCTACAATGAGCAGTTCTTC.

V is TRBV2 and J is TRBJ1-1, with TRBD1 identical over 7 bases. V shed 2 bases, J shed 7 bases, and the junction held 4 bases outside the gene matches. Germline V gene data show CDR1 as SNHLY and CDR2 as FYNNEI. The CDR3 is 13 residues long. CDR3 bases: TGTGCCAGCAGTGAAACAAGACAGGGTGAAGCTTTCTTT. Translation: CASSETRQGEAFF.

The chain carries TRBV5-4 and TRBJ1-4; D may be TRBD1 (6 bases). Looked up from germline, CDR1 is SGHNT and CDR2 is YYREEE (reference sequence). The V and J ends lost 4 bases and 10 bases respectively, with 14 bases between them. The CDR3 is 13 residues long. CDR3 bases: TGTGCCAGCAGCCTACGGACAGTTGGAAAACTGTTTTTT. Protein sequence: CASSLRTVGKLFF.

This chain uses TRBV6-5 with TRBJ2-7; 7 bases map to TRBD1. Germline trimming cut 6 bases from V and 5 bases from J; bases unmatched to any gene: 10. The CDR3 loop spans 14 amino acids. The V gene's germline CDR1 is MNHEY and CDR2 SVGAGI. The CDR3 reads CASSTNRGLNEQYF. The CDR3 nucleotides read TGTGCCAGCAGCACAAACAGGGGTTTGAACGAGCAGTACTTC.

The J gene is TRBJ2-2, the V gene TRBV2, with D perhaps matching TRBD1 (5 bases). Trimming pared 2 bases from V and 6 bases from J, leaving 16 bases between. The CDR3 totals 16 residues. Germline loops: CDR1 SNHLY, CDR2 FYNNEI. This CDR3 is CASSERGQVSAGELFF. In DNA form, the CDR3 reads TGTGCCAGCAGTGAAAGGGGCCAGGTTTCCGCCGGGGAGCTGTTTTTT.

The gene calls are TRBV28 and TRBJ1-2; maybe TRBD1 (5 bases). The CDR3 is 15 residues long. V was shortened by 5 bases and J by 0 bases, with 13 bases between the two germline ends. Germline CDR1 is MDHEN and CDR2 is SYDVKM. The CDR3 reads CASSNGGGTNYGYTF. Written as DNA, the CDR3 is TGTGCCAGCAGTAACGGCGGGGGGACTAACTATGGCTACACCTTC.

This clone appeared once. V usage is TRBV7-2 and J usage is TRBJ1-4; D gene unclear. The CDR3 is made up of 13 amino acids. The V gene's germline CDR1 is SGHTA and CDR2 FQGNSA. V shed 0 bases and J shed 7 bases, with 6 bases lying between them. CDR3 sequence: CASSLALVEKLFF. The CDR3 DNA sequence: TGTGCCAGCAGCTTAGCCCTAGTTGAAAAACTGTTTTTT.

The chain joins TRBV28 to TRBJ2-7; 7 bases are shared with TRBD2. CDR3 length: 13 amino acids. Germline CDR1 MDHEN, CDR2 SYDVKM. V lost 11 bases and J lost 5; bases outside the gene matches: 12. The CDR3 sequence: CAAAGVLKDEQYF. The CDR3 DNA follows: TGTGCCGCGGCGGGAGTATTGAAGGACGAGCAGTACTTC.